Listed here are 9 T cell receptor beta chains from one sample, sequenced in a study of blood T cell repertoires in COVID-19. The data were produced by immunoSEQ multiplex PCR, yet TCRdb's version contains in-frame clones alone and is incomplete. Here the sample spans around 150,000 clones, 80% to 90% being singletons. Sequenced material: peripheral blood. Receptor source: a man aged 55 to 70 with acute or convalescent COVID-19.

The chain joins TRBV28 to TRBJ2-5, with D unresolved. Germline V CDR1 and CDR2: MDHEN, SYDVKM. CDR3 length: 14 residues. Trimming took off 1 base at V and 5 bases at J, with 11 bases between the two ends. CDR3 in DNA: TGTGCCAGCAGTTTATCGGCGGAGTGGGAGACCCAGTACTTC. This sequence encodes CASSLSAEWETQYF.

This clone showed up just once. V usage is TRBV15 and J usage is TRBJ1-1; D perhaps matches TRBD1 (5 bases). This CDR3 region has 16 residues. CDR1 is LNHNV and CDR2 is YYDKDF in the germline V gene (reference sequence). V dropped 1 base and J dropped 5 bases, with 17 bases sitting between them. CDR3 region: CATSRGYLGEGTEAFF. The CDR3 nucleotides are TGTGCCACCAGCAGAGGGTATTTGGGGGAGGGGACTGAAGCTTTCTTT.

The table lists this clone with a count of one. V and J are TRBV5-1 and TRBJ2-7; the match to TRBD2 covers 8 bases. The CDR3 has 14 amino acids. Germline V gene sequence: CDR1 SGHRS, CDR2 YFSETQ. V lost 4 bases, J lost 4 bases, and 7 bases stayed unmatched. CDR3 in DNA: TGCGCCAGCAGCCCGGGACTAGGAATATACGAGCAGTACTTC. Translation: CASSPGLGIYEQYF.

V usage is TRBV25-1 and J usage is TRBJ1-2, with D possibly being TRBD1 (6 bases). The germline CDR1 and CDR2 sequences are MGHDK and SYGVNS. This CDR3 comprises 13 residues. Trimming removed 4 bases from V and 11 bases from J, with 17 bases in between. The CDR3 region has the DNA TGTGCCAGCAGTGGCGGGGGCAGGGTGGGATACACCTTC. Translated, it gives CASSGGGRVGYTF.

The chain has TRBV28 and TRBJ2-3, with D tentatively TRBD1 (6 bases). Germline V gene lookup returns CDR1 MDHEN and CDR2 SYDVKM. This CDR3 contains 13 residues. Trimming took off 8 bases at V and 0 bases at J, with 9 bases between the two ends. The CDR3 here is CASHRGSTDTQYF. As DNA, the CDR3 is TGTGCCAGCCATAGGGGGAGCACAGATACGCAGTATTTT.

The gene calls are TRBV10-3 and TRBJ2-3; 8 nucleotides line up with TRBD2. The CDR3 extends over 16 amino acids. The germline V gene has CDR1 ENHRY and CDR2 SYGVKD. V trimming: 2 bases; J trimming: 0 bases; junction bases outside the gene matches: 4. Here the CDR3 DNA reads TGTGCCATCAGTGAGAATAGCGGGATTAGCACAGATACGCAGTATTTT. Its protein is CAISENSGISTDTQYF.

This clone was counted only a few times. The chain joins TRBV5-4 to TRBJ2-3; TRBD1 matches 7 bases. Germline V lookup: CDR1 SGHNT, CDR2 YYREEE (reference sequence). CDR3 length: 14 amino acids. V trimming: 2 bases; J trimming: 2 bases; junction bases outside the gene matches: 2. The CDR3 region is CASSFDRVTDTQYF. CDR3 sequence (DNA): TGTGCCAGCAGCTTCGACAGGGTCACAGATACGCAGTATTTT.

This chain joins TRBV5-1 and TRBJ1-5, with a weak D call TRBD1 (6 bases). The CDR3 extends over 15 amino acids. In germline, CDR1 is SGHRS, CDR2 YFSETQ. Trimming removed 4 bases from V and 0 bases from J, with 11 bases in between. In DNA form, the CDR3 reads TGCGCCAGCAGCCCCCAGGGGCATAGCAATCAGCCCCAGCATTTT. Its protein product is CASSPQGHSNQPQHF. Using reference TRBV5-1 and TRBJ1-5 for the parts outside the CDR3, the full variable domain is KAGVTQTPRYLIKTRGQQVTLSCSPISGHRSVSWYQQTPGQGLQFLFEYFSETQRNKGNFPGRFSGRQFSNSRSEMNVSTLELGDSALYLCASSPQGHSNQPQHFGDGTRLSIL.

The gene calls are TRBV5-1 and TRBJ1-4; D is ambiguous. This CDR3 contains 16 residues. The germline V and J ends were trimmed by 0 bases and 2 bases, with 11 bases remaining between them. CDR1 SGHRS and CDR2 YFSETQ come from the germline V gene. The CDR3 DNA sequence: TGCGCCAGCAGCTTGGGAGCAGGTTCCACTAATGAAAAACTGTTTTTT. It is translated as CASSLGAGSTNEKLFF.